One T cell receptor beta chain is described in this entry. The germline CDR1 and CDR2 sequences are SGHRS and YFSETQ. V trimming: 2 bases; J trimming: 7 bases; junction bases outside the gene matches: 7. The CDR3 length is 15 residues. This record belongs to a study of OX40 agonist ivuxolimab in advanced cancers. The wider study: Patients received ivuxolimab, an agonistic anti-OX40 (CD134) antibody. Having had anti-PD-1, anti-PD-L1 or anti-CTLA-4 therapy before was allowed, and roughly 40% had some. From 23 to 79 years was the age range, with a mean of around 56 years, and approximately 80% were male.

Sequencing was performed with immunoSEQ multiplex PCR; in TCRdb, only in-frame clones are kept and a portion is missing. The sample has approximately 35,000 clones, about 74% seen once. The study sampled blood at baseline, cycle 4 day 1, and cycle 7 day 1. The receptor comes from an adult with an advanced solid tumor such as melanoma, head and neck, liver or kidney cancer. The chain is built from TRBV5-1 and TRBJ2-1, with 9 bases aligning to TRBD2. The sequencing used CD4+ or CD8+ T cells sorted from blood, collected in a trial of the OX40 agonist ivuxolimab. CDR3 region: CASSFERGDFNEQFF. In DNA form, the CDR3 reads TGCGCCAGCAGCTTCGAGCGGGGGGATTTTAATGAGCAGTTCTTC.